These 20 T cell receptor beta chains came from one sample sequenced in a study of spatial heterogeneity in lung cancer. TCRdb re-derived calls from the 5' RACE reads in MiXCR, one entry per CDR3 protein. The sample has hundreds of distinct CDR3 sequences, 25% to 30% seen once; the top ten hold around 65%. Indicated time point: blood at routine non-recurrence follow-up after resection. The specimen comprised PBMCs, sampled at follow-up. Receptors were obtained from a male donor with early-stage non-small cell lung cancer.

This clonotype came up a few times. Because this beta chain is a stray read in a library intended to capture alpha chains, its abundance should not be given much weight. The chain joins TRBV14 to TRBJ1-6, with a tentative D call TRBD1 (5 bases). The germline CDR1 and CDR2 sequences are SGHDN and FVKESK. This CDR3 is built from 15 residues. V was trimmed by 4 bases and J by 0 bases, leaving 7 bases between them. The CDR3 loop reads CASSPGSSYNSPLHF. CDR3 sequence (DNA): TGTGCCAGCAGCCCAGGGAGCTCCTATAATTCACCCCTCCACTTT.

This clonotype rates as large. The library was built for alpha chains, so this beta chain is an off-target read and its size means little. The rearrangement joins TRBV7-2 to TRBJ1-2, with D possibly TRBD1 on 5 matching bases. In germline, CDR1 is SGHTA, CDR2 FQGNSA. This CDR3 has 14 amino acids. Trimming left V 3 bases short and J 5 bases short, with 13 bases between. CDR3 protein: CASSLGGDGYGYTF. The CDR3 nucleotides are TGTGCCAGCAGCTTGGGAGGGGACGGGTATGGCTACACCTTC.

On this clonotype itself: Because this beta chain is a stray read in a library intended to capture alpha chains, its abundance should not be given much weight. The chain has TRBV3-1 and TRBJ2-3, with 12 positions matching TRBD2. There are 16 residues in the CDR3. Unmatched junction bases numbered 7, after V lost 2 bases and J lost 7 bases. CDR1 and CDR2 from the germline V gene are LGHDT and YNNKEL (reference sequence). The DNA of the CDR3 is TGTGCCAGCAGCCAACTACCTCTAGCGGGGGGGAATACGCAGTATTTT. Amino acids: CASSQLPLAGGNTQYF.

This clonotype turned up a few times. With the library built for alpha chains, this beta chain is off target and its frequency is not meaningful. The chain is built from TRBV9 and TRBJ2-7; D is perhaps TRBD1 or TRBD2 (5 bases each). Germline CDR1 SGDLS, CDR2 YYNGEE. The V end was cut by 4 bases, the J end by 2 bases, with 10 bases between. The CDR3 has 13 residues. DNA of the CDR3: TGTGCCAGCAGCCGGGGACCGACCTACGAGCAGTACTTC. It specifies CASSRGPTYEQYF.

Regarding this clonotype: Because this beta chain is a stray read in a library intended to capture alpha chains, its abundance should not be given much weight. This sequence joins TRBV11-2 and TRBJ2-1; D not resolved. CDR1 and CDR2 (germline): SGHAT, FQNNGV. The CDR3 is 13 amino acids. Trimming removed 1 base at V and 9 bases at J, with 10 bases between. The CDR3 sequence is CASSLAQTGEQFF. CDR3 DNA: TGTGCCAGCAGCTTAGCCCAGACGGGTGAGCAGTTCTTC.

With respect to this clonotype: Since the library was made to target alpha chains, this beta chain is a stray read and its abundance is not meaningful. The CDR3 bases are TGTGCCAGCACCCAAAGGACGTCGGGGGAGCAGTTCTTC. Its translation: CASTQRTSGEQFF. V and J are TRBV7-2 and TRBJ2-1, with a tentative D call TRBD2 (5 bases). With 7 bases removed from V and 10 bases from J, the gap between germline ends came to 17 bases. This CDR3 has 13 residues. Germline CDR1 is SGHTA and CDR2 is FQGNSA.

This clonotype is categorized as large (0.1 to 1%). Being off target in a library aimed at alpha chains, this beta chain has a size of little meaning. The gene calls are TRBV24-1 and TRBJ2-5; TRBD1 aligns across 7 bases. CDR3 length equals 14 residues. Germline trimming cut 3 bases from V and 3 bases from J; bases unmatched to any gene: 3. Germline V gene lookup returns CDR1 KGHDR and CDR2 SFDVKD. The CDR3 protein is CATSDVTGEETQYF. The CDR3 coding sequence is TGTGCCACCAGTGATGTTACAGGGGAAGAGACCCAGTACTTC.

As to this clonotype: This beta chain turned up in a library designed for alpha chains; as an off-target read, its abundance says little. This sequence joins TRBV29-1 and TRBJ2-7; TRBD2 matches 9 bases. Unmatched junction bases numbered 0, after V lost 3 bases and J lost 0 bases. CDR3 size: 13 residues. From germline, CDR1 is SQVTM and CDR2 ANQGSEA. This chain's CDR3 is CSVDSGSSYEQYF. DNA of the CDR3: TGCAGCGTTGATAGCGGGAGCTCCTACGAGCAGTACTTC.

This clonotype came up a few times. This beta chain is an off-target read within a library intended for alpha chains, so its frequency means little. This rearrangement joins TRBV7-3 to TRBJ2-1; 8 nucleotides align to TRBD1. Germline CDR1 and CDR2: SGHTA and FQGTGA. The CDR3 runs 15 residues. V gave up 1 base and J gave up 2 bases; unmatched junction bases: 1. As DNA, the CDR3 is TGTGCCAGCAGCTTAATACAGGGGGCCTACAATGAGCAGTTCTTC. The encoded protein is CASSLIQGAYNEQFF.

A note on this clonotype: One end of the junction varies from germline; a read error may be responsible. Since it is a stray read in a library aimed at alpha chains, this beta chain has a size that is not meaningful. The chain is built from TRBV7-2 and TRBJ2-5, with TRBD1 matching 7 bases. Looked up from germline, CDR1 is SGHTA and CDR2 is FQGNSA. The CDR3 runs 13 residues. DNA for the CDR3: TGTGCCAGCAGCTTAGGTCCGGACAGGAGTTTGGACTTC. Translation gives CASSLGPDRSLDF.

As for this clonotype: Because this beta chain is a stray read in a library intended to capture alpha chains, its abundance should not be given much weight. The V and J genes are TRBV10-2 and TRBJ2-7, with D tentatively TRBD1 or TRBD2 (6 bases each). V was pared by 4 bases and J by 6 bases, with 10 bases between. Germline CDR1 and CDR2: WSHSY and SAAADI. The CDR3 runs 12 residues. CDR3 protein: CASSGGGGEQYF. In DNA form, the CDR3 reads TGCGCCAGCAGTGGAGGAGGGGGCGAGCAGTACTTC.

This clonotype was detected once. The library was prepared for alpha chains; this beta chain is a stray read, so its frequency means little. The chain joins TRBV9 to TRBJ2-1, with a weak D call TRBD2 (6 bases). Per germline, CDR1 SGDLS and CDR2 YYNGEE. V lost 0 bases and J lost 2, with 12 bases in between. The CDR3 sequence is 16 residues long. CDR3: CASSVEPTGAYNEQFF. CDR3 DNA: TGTGCCAGCAGCGTAGAGCCGACGGGGGCCTACAATGAGCAGTTCTTC.

This clonotype is labeled medium-sized. This beta chain is off target for a library built for alpha chains, so its abundance means little. This chain connects TRBV6-5 to TRBJ1-1; D gene unclear. The CDR3 has 13 amino acids. Germline V gene data show CDR1 as MNHEY and CDR2 as SVGAGI. The germline V and J ends were trimmed by 0 bases and 5 bases, with 7 bases remaining between them. The DNA of the CDR3 is TGTGCCAGCAGTTACTCGACGGGTACTGAAGCTTTCTTT. It codes for CASSYSTGTEAFF.

Sample share makes this clonotype large. A library made for alpha chains picked up this beta chain off target, so its size means little. The rearrangement uses TRBV7-2 and TRBJ1-4, with 8 bases identical to TRBD1. The germline CDR1 and CDR2 sequences are SGHTA and FQGNSA. The CDR3 is made up of 14 amino acids. V dropped 4 bases and J dropped 8; count of bases not matched to a gene: 6. The CDR3 sequence: CASSSGTGGEKLFF. CDR3 nucleotide sequence: TGTGCCAGCAGCTCCGGGACAGGAGGCGAAAAACTGTTTTTT.

For this clonotype: For a library built for alpha chains, this beta chain is a stray read; little rests on its size. The chain uses TRBV20-1 and TRBJ2-1, with a possible D match to TRBD2 (6 bases). Germline V gene data show CDR1 as DFQATT and CDR2 as SNEGSKA (reference sequence). This CDR3 comprises 13 residues. The V end was cut by 5 bases, the J end by 5 bases, with 13 bases between. The CDR3 is CSARDWQNNEQFF. As DNA, the CDR3 is TGCAGTGCTCGGGACTGGCAAAACAATGAGCAGTTCTTC.

Judged by abundance, this clonotype is large. A read error is possible here, since a much larger clone lies one base away. The missing conserved phenylalanine or tryptophan at the end of this CDR3 makes a read error likely. This beta chain appears as a stray read in a library generated for alpha chains; its size is not informative. The chain recombines TRBV24-1 with TRBJ2-1, with 7 bases aligning to TRBD2. The V gene's germline CDR1 is KGHDR and CDR2 SFDVKD. The CDR3 covers 14 residues. The V and J ends lost 3 bases and 2 bases, in that order; junction bases with no gene match: 0. The CDR3 region has the DNA TGTGCCACCAGTGATGCGGGGGCCTACAATGAGCAGTTCTTA. Encoded protein: CATSDAGAYNEQFL.

As regards this clonotype: Within a library made for alpha chains, this beta chain is off target, and its count is uninformative. This chain links TRBV5-5 with TRBJ2-3; perhaps TRBD1 as D (6 bases). Looked up from germline, CDR1 is SGHKS and CDR2 is YYEKEE (reference sequence). The CDR3 is made up of 16 amino acids. The V end was cut by 5 bases, the J end by 0 bases, with 16 bases between. The CDR3 coding sequence is TGTGCCAGCAGTACTTACAGGGACCCAAGCACAGATACGCAGTATTTT. Translation: CASSTYRDPSTDTQYF.

Of note for this clonotype: This beta chain represents an off-target read in a library built for alpha chains; its size is of limited meaning. V and J are TRBV7-2 and TRBJ2-3, with 11 bases fitting TRBD2. This CDR3 contains 13 residues. Germline CDR1 is SGHTA and CDR2 is FQGNSA. J gave up 7 bases and V 8 bases, and 5 bases lay outside the gene matches. Here the CDR3 reads CASGGTSGNTQYF. The CDR3 coding sequence is TGTGCCAGCGGGGGGACTAGCGGTAATACGCAGTATTTT.

As concerns this clonotype: Being off target in a library aimed at alpha chains, this beta chain has a size of little meaning. This rearrangement joins TRBV7-8 to TRBJ2-3; D call uncertain. Germline assignment: CDR1 SGHVS and CDR2 FQNEAQ. Trimming cost V 2 bases and J 1 base, with 4 bases left between them. The CDR3 covers 13 residues. The CDR3 protein is CASSLIGTDTQYF. Written as DNA, the CDR3 is TGTGCCAGCAGCTTAATCGGCACAGATACGCAGTATTTT. Combining the CDR3 with reference TRBV7-8 and TRBJ2-3 gives the whole variable domain GAGVSQSPRYKVAKRGQDVALRCDPISGHVSLFWYQQALGQGPEFLTYFQNEAQLDKSGLPSDRFFAERPEGSVSTLKIQRTQQEDSAVYLCASSLIGTDTQYFGPGTRLTVL.

This clonotype has more than one count but fewer than ten. A library made for alpha chains picked up this beta chain off target, so its size means little. The rearrangement uses TRBV7-9 and TRBJ1-1; D uncertain. This CDR3 region has 12 residues. V lost 1 base and J 5 bases, leaving 5 bases between the germline ends. Germline CDR1 SEHNR, CDR2 FQNEAQ (reference sequence). The CDR3 DNA reads TGTGCCAGCAGCTTAGGGAGGACTGAAGCTTTCTTT. This sequence encodes CASSLGRTEAFF.